These T cell receptor beta chains were read from a single sample in a study of CD8+ T cells in alopecia areata. TCRdb's copy holds only in-frame clones and misses some; the assay was immunoSEQ multiplex PCR. Of some 130,000 clones listed, more than 40% are singletons. The starting material was CD4+ T cells sorted from blood, obtained at week 4, from a patient treated with tofacitinib. The receptors here all came from a human donor with alopecia areata. The CDR3 runs from the conserved cysteine through the conserved F or W. The D gene is left open where the match is weak. Clone size is stated in some rows and not others, as once, few, many or a class when expanded.

>TRBV29-1|.|TRBJ2-3|few
TGCAGCGTTGATCGGGCTACAGATACGCAGTATTTT
CSVDRATDTQYF
>TRBV30|TRBD1|TRBJ1-5|.
TGTGCCTGGAGTGCCCGGGACAGGGACAATCAGCCCCAGCATTTT
CAWSARDRDNQPQHF
>TRBV13|TRBD2|TRBJ2-7|once
TGTGCCAGCAGCCCGGGGGGATTCGAAGCCCACGAGCAGTACTTC
CASSPGGFEAHEQYF
>TRBV2|TRBD2|TRBJ2-3|medium-sized
TGTGCCAGCAGTGAGAGACTAGCGGGGGACTTCACAGATACGCAGTATTTT
CASSERLAGDFTDTQYF
>TRBV6-1|TRBD2|TRBJ2-7|.
TGTGCCAGCAGCCGGAAATGGGACTACTACGAGCAGTACTTC
CASSRKWDYYEQYF
>TRBV29-1|TRBD2|TRBJ2-7|.
TGCAGCGTTGAGGGAGGGACCTACGAGCAGTACTTC
CSVEGGTYEQYF
>TRBV5-1|.|TRBJ2-1|once
TGCGCCAGCAGGGCCGGGCCCGAGCAGTTCTTC
CASRAGPEQFF
>TRBV18|.|TRBJ2-1|.
TGTGCCAGCTCACTTCATACGGGCCCAAACAATGAGCAGTTCTTC
CASSLHTGPNNEQFF
>TRBV29-1|.|TRBJ1-2|once
TGCAGCGTTGAAGCAGGGATCCTCTATGGCTACACCTTC
CSVEAGILYGYTF
>TRBV29-1|.|TRBJ1-1|.
TGCAGCGTTGACGAGCTGAACACTGAAGCTTTCTTT
CSVDELNTEAFF
>TRBV5-4|TRBD1|TRBJ1-5|many
TGTGCCAGCAGCTGGACAGGGGGCTTCGGTCAGCCCCAGCATTTT
CASSWTGGFGQPQHF
>TRBV4-1|TRBD1|TRBJ1-2|.
TGCGCCAGCAGCCCCCAGGGGGCACAAGGTGGTGGCTACACCTTC
CASSPQGAQGGGYTF
>TRBV25-1|TRBD2|TRBJ2-1|once
TGTGCCAGCAGTCTACTAACTAGCGGATCGTACAATGAGCAGTTCTTC
CASSLLTSGSYNEQFF
>TRBV2|.|TRBJ2-7|.
TGTGCCAGCGGAGTGGGGCAGGGAATGGGGGAGCAGTACTTC
CASGVGQGMGEQYF
>TRBV19|.|TRBJ2-3|.
TGTGCCAGTAGTATAGGCGGAGATACGCAGTATTTT
CASSIGGDTQYF
>TRBV19|TRBD1|TRBJ2-7|.
TGTGCCAGTAGACCCACCAGGTGGCAGGGGGCCGACTACGAGCAGTACTTC
CASRPTRWQGADYEQYF
>TRBV10-3|TRBD1|TRBJ2-7|few
TGTGCCATCAGTCCCAGAGGACAGGGGGCAGGTGAGCAGTACTTC
CAISPRGQGAGEQYF
>TRBV29-1|.|TRBJ2-5|.
TGCAGCGTTGGGGGAGTCGTGGAGACCCAGTACTTC
CSVGGVVETQYF
>TRBV6-1|TRBD1|TRBJ2-5|.
TGTGCCACCACGGACAGGGGACAAGAGACCCAGTACTTC
CATTDRGQETQYF
>TRBV30|.|TRBJ1-1|.
TGTGCCTGCAAAAGGGACACTGAAGCTTTCTTT
CACKRDTEAFF
>TRBV5-1|.|TRBJ1-2|.
TGCGCCAGCAGCTCCACAGGGAACAACTATGGCTACACCTTC
CASSSTGNNYGYTF
>TRBV30|TRBD2|TRBJ2-7|.
TGTGCCTGGAGTCCGGGTACAGGCCTAGCGGGGGGCTACGAGCAGTACTTC
CAWSPGTGLAGGYEQYF
>TRBV29-1|.|TRBJ1-2|.
TGCAGCGTTGAATGGTGGAGGAACTTTAACTATGGCTACACCTTC
CSVEWWRNFNYGYTF
>TRBV6-6|TRBD1|TRBJ2-4|.
TGTGCCAGCAGTTACCCCACCGGGACAGGCAAAAACATTCAGTACTTC
CASSYPTGTGKNIQYF
>TRBV7-8|.|TRBJ1-2|many
TGTGCCAGCAGCTTAGCTGGATCTGGCTATGGCTACACCTTC
CASSLAGSGYGYTF
>TRBV19|.|TRBJ1-1|few
TGTGCCAGTAGTATAGTCGGGCACACTGAAGCTTTCTTT
CASSIVGHTEAFF
>TRBV30|.|TRBJ1-6|.
TGTGCCTGGAGTGTGAGGGCGGCAAGGTCACCCCTCCACTTT
CAWSVRAARSPLHF